This entry lists 22 T cell receptor beta chains sequenced from one sample in a study of T-cell reconstitution after alpha-beta-depleted transplantation in children. Unique molecular identifiers featured in how the TCRbeta library was prepared. TCRdb reprocessed the PCR reads via MiXCR and lists one record per CDR3 protein. Of more than 550,000 distinct CDR3 sequences listed, more than 9% are singletons. The sequenced sample was PBMCs from the stem cell graft donor, obtained from the stem cell graft. The origin of the receptors is a human donor who donated a stem cell graft to a child with acute myeloid leukemia.

This clonotype was counted between two and nine times. The rearrangement uses TRBV20-1 and TRBJ2-3; maybe TRBD2 (6 bases). This CDR3 is built from 15 residues. V was trimmed by 4 bases and J by 5 bases, leaving 19 bases between them. CDR1 is DFQATT and CDR2 is SNEGSKA in the germline V gene (reference sequence). CDR3 residues: CSATSRGNRGDTQYF. As DNA, the CDR3 is TGCAGTGCTACCTCTCGGGGGAACCGGGGAGATACGCAGTATTTT.

This clonotype came up a few times. This chain joins TRBV20-1 and TRBJ2-1; maybe TRBD2 (7 bases). The CDR3 runs to 13 residues. Per the germline V gene, CDR1 is DFQATT and CDR2 is SNEGSKA (reference sequence). The V gene lost 3 bases and the J gene lost 6 bases, with 12 bases spanning the gap. CDR3 region: CSASLGGVNEQFF. The CDR3 coding sequence is TGCAGTGCTAGCTTAGGGGGGGTCAATGAGCAGTTCTTC.

J is TRBJ2-7 and V is TRBV4-2, with a possible D match to TRBD2 (5 bases). Looked up from germline, CDR1 is LGHNA and CDR2 is YNFKEQ. The CDR3 length is 16 residues. Trimming removed 0 bases at V and 2 bases at J, with 14 bases between. CDR3 in DNA: TGTGCCAGCAGCCAAGATCGGGCGGGTGGTGCCTACGAGCAGTACTTC. Protein: CASSQDRAGGAYEQYF.

This clonotype was detected only a few times. The J gene is TRBJ2-3, the V gene TRBV5-5; D is unclear. Germline V gene data show CDR1 as SGHKS and CDR2 as YYEKEE (reference sequence). V shed 1 base and J shed 3 bases, with 12 bases lying between them. This CDR3 contains 15 residues. The CDR3 nucleotides are TGTGCCAGCAGCTTGTGGGAAGGTGAGACAGATACGCAGTATTTT. It codes for CASSLWEGETDTQYF.

This chain connects TRBV6-4 to TRBJ2-1; perhaps TRBD2 as D (6 bases). Trimming pared 6 bases from V and 7 bases from J, leaving 19 bases between. The CDR3 loop spans 15 amino acids. Germline V gene lookup returns CDR1 MRHNA and CDR2 SNTAGT. The CDR3, as DNA: TGTGCCAGCAGCGAAGGACTAAGTACCTTTAATGAGCAGTTCTTC. Translation gives CASSEGLSTFNEQFF.

This clonotype was seen many times. This chain connects TRBV7-8 to TRBJ2-5, with 7 bases identical to TRBD1. Per the germline V gene, CDR1 is SGHVS and CDR2 is FQNEAQ. There are 15 residues in the CDR3. The V gene end was trimmed by 5 bases and the J gene end by 4 bases; junction bases not matched to a gene: 10. CDR3 sequence (DNA): TGTGCCAGCAGCCCAGCATCGACAGGGCCAGAGACCCAGTACTTC. It codes for CASSPASTGPETQYF.

This clonotype was observed many times. The rearrangement links TRBV20-1 to TRBJ2-3; perhaps D is TRBD1 or TRBD2 (5 bases each). CDR3 length: 13 amino acids. V lost 1 base, J lost 4 bases, and 9 bases lay in between. Germline-derived CDR1 and CDR2 are DFQATT and SNEGSKA (reference sequence). Here the CDR3 DNA reads TGCAGTGCTAGAGTTCCGGGGCCAGATACGCAGTATTTT. Translating it yields CSARVPGPDTQYF.

V and J are TRBV4-2 and TRBJ2-3; maybe TRBD2 (5 bases). This CDR3 has 15 residues. The V gene's germline CDR1 is LGHNA and CDR2 YNFKEQ. Between the trimmed V and J ends, which lost 0 bases and 6 bases, there was a span of 13 bases. CDR3 nucleotide sequence: TGTGCCAGCAGCCAAGATCCTTTAGCGACGGATACGCAGTATTTT. Protein product: CASSQDPLATDTQYF.

The chain is built from TRBV7-2 and TRBJ2-6; a possible D gene is TRBD1 (5 bases). The CDR3 runs 15 residues. Trimming stripped 0 bases from V and 3 bases from J, with 6 bases between. The germline V gene has CDR1 SGHTA and CDR2 FQGNSA. The CDR3 protein is CASSLARGGANVLTF. CDR3 DNA sequence: TGTGCCAGCAGCTTAGCTAGGGGTGGGGCCAACGTCCTGACTTTC.

V is TRBV7-3 and J is TRBJ2-7; 11 nucleotides align to TRBD2. CDR3 length equals 16 residues. The V gene end was trimmed by 1 base and the J gene end by 7 bases; junction bases not matched to a gene: 9. CDR1 is SGHTA and CDR2 is FQGTGA in the germline V gene. The CDR3 sequence: CASSLNPLAGEGEQYF. As DNA, the CDR3 is TGTGCCAGCAGCTTAAACCCACTAGCGGGAGAGGGGGAGCAGTACTTC.

This chain uses TRBV2 with TRBJ1-2, with D possibly being TRBD1 (5 bases). The CDR3 totals 14 residues. V was cut by 3 bases and J by 0 bases, with 8 bases left in between. Germline CDR1 and CDR2: SNHLY and FYNNEI. The CDR3 bases are TGTGCCAGCAGTGAGGGGGGAGCTAACTATGGCTACACCTTC. Its translation: CASSEGGANYGYTF.

This clonotype was observed a handful of times. This chain joins TRBV24-1 and TRBJ2-5; the D is unclear. There are 14 residues in the CDR3. Trimming stripped 4 bases from V and 5 bases from J, with 13 bases between. The germline gives CDR1 KGHDR, CDR2 SFDVKD. The CDR3 bases are TGTGCCACCAGTGACCCGAGGCTGTACGAGACCCAGTACTTC. Its protein product is CATSDPRLYETQYF.

This sequence joins TRBV29-1 and TRBJ2-2; D remains unclear. CDR3 length: 14 residues. The germline gives CDR1 SQVTM, CDR2 ANQGSEA. V gave up 5 bases and J gave up 1 base, with 11 bases separating them. The CDR3 coding sequence is TGCAGCGTTCGTGTGGGGTTGAACACCGGGGAGCTGTTTTTT. Its translation: CSVRVGLNTGELFF.

The table lists this clonotype with many counts. This chain uses TRBV5-5 with TRBJ2-2; a possible D gene is TRBD1 (6 bases). The CDR3 contains 15 residues. The V gene lost 0 bases and the J gene lost 7 bases, with 13 bases spanning the gap. Germline-derived CDR1 and CDR2 are SGHKS and YYEKEE (reference sequence). The CDR3 region is CASSLAGVIGGELFF. For the CDR3, the DNA is TGTGCCAGCAGCTTGGCAGGGGTGATAGGCGGGGAGCTGTTTTTT.

This clonotype was counted a few times. The chain employs TRBV20-1 and TRBJ2-2, with D perhaps assigned TRBD1 or TRBD2 (7 bases each). Per the germline V gene, CDR1 is DFQATT and CDR2 is SNEGSKA (reference sequence). Trimming left V 5 bases short and J 3 bases short, with 16 bases between. This CDR3 spans 15 amino acids. CDR3 bases: TGCAGTGCTCAACGGGGGGACAGCTACACCGGGGAGCTGTTTTTT. Its protein product is CSAQRGDSYTGELFF.

This clonotype is a singleton in its sample. The chain is built from TRBV5-1 and TRBJ2-7, with 10 bases matching TRBD2. Germline V gene data show CDR1 as SGHRS and CDR2 as YFSETQ. Trimming cost V 0 bases and J 7 bases; bases outside gene matches: 10. CDR3 length: 16 amino acids. The CDR3 nucleotides are TGCGCCAGCAGCTTGGTAGAACTAGCGGGAACCAGGGAGCAGTACTTC. Protein sequence: CASSLVELAGTREQYF.

This chain connects TRBV4-3 to TRBJ2-5; the D gene is possibly TRBD1 (6 bases). V lost 3 bases and J lost 5, with 10 bases in between. This CDR3 spans 13 amino acids. Germline loops: CDR1 LGHNA, CDR2 YSLEER. CDR3 DNA sequence: TGCGCCAGCAGCCAGATCAGGGGCGAGACCCAGTACTTC. It translates to CASSQIRGETQYF.

This chain joins TRBV7-3 and TRBJ2-5, with D unresolved. This CDR3 contains 13 residues. The ends were cut back, 2 bases at V and 1 base at J, with 5 bases in the middle. Germline V gene lookup returns CDR1 SGHTA and CDR2 FQGTGA. CDR3 region: CASSLFSQETQYF. CDR3 nucleotide sequence: TGTGCCAGCAGCTTATTTTCCCAAGAGACCCAGTACTTC.

This clonotype was picked up many times. The V call is TRBV20-1, the J call TRBJ2-7; D unclear. The CDR3 is made up of 12 amino acids. V was shortened by 6 bases and J by 7 bases, with 16 bases between the two germline ends. CDR1 is DFQATT and CDR2 is SNEGSKA in the germline V gene (reference sequence). CDR3 sequence reads: CSAKEQDLEQYF. DNA of the CDR3: TGCAGTGCGAAAGAGCAGGATTTGGAGCAGTACTTC.

The V gene is TRBV12-3 or TRBV12-4, the J gene TRBJ2-1, with 9 bases aligning to TRBD2. Trimming took 1 base from V and 9 from J; bases not matched to a gene: 13. The CDR3 loop spans 17 amino acids. CDR3 DNA sequence: TGTGCCAGCAGTTTAGATCTCGGCGGGAGGGTCCGCAGTGAGCAGTTCTTC. Translating it yields CASSLDLGGRVRSEQFF.

This chain connects TRBV20-1 to TRBJ1-4; D remains unclear. Germline CDR1 reads DFQATT; CDR2 reads SNEGSKA (reference sequence). Trimming took off 3 bases at V and 4 bases at J, with 15 bases between the two ends. The CDR3 is made up of 15 amino acids. The CDR3 sequence: CSARGLAGSNEKLFF. For the CDR3, the DNA is TGCAGTGCTAGGGGATTAGCAGGTAGTAATGAAAAACTGTTTTTT.

This clonotype was seen repeatedly, ten times or more. The chain is built from TRBV6-2 or TRBV6-3 and TRBJ2-5, with 12 bases fitting TRBD2. The CDR3 loop spans 15 amino acids. With V trimmed by 5 bases and J by 5 bases, 6 bases remained unmatched. Germline CDR1 MNHEY, CDR2 SVGEGT. CDR3 sequence reads: CASSSGLAGWETQYF. CDR3 nucleotides: TGTGCCAGCAGTAGCGGACTAGCGGGATGGGAGACCCAGTACTTC.